The following is a TCR beta chain sequence with its context. The data belong to a study of blood T cell repertoires in COVID-19. At the level of the study: Collection of acute and convalescent COVID-19 samples took place in the United States, Italy and Spain. Nucleic acid was either cDNA or gDNA, and it came from T cells, B-cell-depleted T cells, or PBMCs.

The germline gives CDR1 LNHDA, CDR2 SQIVND (reference sequence). The CDR3 runs to 13 residues. V lost 5 bases, J lost 4 bases, and 11 bases lay in between. Libraries were prepared by immunoSEQ multiplex PCR; TCRdb keeps only in-frame clonotypes and omits some of them. The sample lists tens of thousands of clones; approximately 84% were seen once. This TCR came from a man in his 60s with acute or convalescent COVID-19. Input material: peripheral blood. This rearrangement joins TRBV19 to TRBJ1-1; D is uncertain. The DNA of the CDR3 is TGTGCCAGTAGTTCAGGTTTTAGCACTGAAGCTTTCTTT. Translating it yields CASSSGFSTEAFF.